Below, 26 T cell receptor beta chains from the same sample are listed, as sequenced in a study of cytomegalovirus exposure and HLA in healthy donors. PCR employed 60 Vbeta and 13 Jbeta primers. Measured with immunoSEQ multiplex PCR; TCRdb has only the in-frame clones, and not every one. The repertoire holds about 130,000 clones, roughly 80% seen once, with 1% in the top ten. The sequenced material came from PBMCs. These receptors were taken from a man aged 35 to 55 in good health and CMV-seronegative.

A remark on this clone: In the same sample, other DNA sequences code for this CDR3. This sequence joins TRBV18 and TRBJ2-2; 8 nucleotides match TRBD1. The ends lost 3 bases at V and 2 bases at J; junction bases unmatched: 2. Germline CDR1 and CDR2: KGHSH and LQKENI. The CDR3 runs 15 residues. The CDR3 reads CASSPDRGNTGELFF. DNA of the CDR3: TGTGCCAGCTCACCCGACAGGGGAAACACCGGGGAGCTGTTTTTT.

The chain carries TRBV6-1 and TRBJ1-3; no definite D call. CDR1 is MNHNS, CDR2 SASEGT, per germline. V shed 1 base and J shed 0 bases, with 10 bases lying between them. The CDR3 runs 16 residues. The CDR3 region has the DNA TGTGCCAGCAGTGAAGGGGCCGCCAACTCTGGAAACACCATATATTTT. Translated: CASSEGAANSGNTIYF.

The chain carries TRBV5-1 and TRBJ1-3; 7 positions agree with TRBD1. Looked up from germline, CDR1 is SGHRS and CDR2 is YFSETQ. This CDR3 is built from 14 residues. J was trimmed by 3 bases and V by 2 bases; bases with no gene match: 2. For the CDR3, the DNA is TGCGCCAGCAGCTTAACAGGGGATGGAAACACCATATATTTT. It translates to CASSLTGDGNTIYF.

The V gene is TRBV2, the J gene TRBJ1-6, with D tentatively TRBD1 (5 bases). The CDR3 runs to 14 residues. Germline V gene data show CDR1 as SNHLY and CDR2 as FYNNEI. V gave up 8 bases and J gave up 7 bases, with 15 bases separating them. CDR3 sequence: CASLQDNKNSPLHF. CDR3 nucleotides: TGTGCCAGCCTACAGGATAATAAAAATTCACCCCTCCACTTT.

CDR3 nucleotide sequence: TGTGCCAGCAGTGGCGATAGCGGGAGACCTTACAATGAGCAGTTCTTC. Amino acid sequence: CASSGDSGRPYNEQFF. This rearrangement joins TRBV6-1 to TRBJ2-1; 9 nucleotides match TRBD2. Looked up from germline, CDR1 is MNHNS and CDR2 is SASEGT. The CDR3 is 16 residues long. Losses at the gene ends were 4 bases for V and 4 bases for J; bases not matched to a gene: 8.

V is TRBV6-1 and J is TRBJ1-1; D gene unclear. The CDR3 consists of 13 residues. V was shortened by 8 bases and J by 3 bases, with 13 bases between the two germline ends. Germline assignment: CDR1 MNHNS and CDR2 SASEGT. The CDR3 sequence: CASHREGYTEAFF. The CDR3 nucleotides read TGTGCCAGCCACCGGGAAGGATACACTGAAGCTTTCTTT.

This clone was detected a few times. This chain connects TRBV20-1 to TRBJ2-5; TRBD2 matches at 8 bases. Unmatched junction bases numbered 3, after V lost 0 bases and J lost 12 bases. The CDR3 is made up of 11 amino acids. Germline CDR1 DFQATT, CDR2 SNEGSKA (reference sequence). The CDR3 nucleotides are TGCAGTGCTAGAGATCAGGGACTAGAGTACTTC. It encodes CSARDQGLEYF.

J is TRBJ2-1 and V is TRBV6-1; the match to TRBD2 covers 8 bases. CDR3 length equals 15 residues. CDR1 is MNHNS and CDR2 is SASEGT in the germline V gene. After removal of 2 bases from V and 3 bases from J, the junction contained 3 bases not matched to a gene. The CDR3 nucleotides read TGTGCCAGCAGTGAACTGCGGGAGGACTACAATGAGCAGTTCTTC. Residues: CASSELREDYNEQFF.

The rearrangement links TRBV7-8 to TRBJ2-2; 8 nucleotides align to TRBD2. CDR3 length: 16 residues. Germline CDR1 is SGHVS and CDR2 is FQNEAQ. The V gene end was trimmed by 5 bases and the J gene end by 1 base; junction bases not matched to a gene: 6. The CDR3 is CASSPRAGENTGELFF. CDR3 nucleotide sequence: TGTGCCAGCAGCCCTCGAGCGGGAGAGAACACCGGGGAGCTGTTTTTT. Full variable domain (rest looked up from reference TRBV7-8 and TRBJ2-2): GAGVSQSPRYKVAKRGQDVALRCDPISGHVSLFWYQQALGQGPEFLTYFQNEAQLDKSGLPSDRFFAERPEGSVSTLKIQRTQQEDSAVYLCASSPRAGENTGELFFGEGSRLTVL.

This chain links TRBV30 with TRBJ2-4, with TRBD2 matching over 16 bases. Germline V gives CDR1 GTSNPN, CDR2 SVGIG (reference sequence). CDR3 length: 15 residues. The junction had 2 bases not matched to a gene; V was cut back by 2 bases and J by 7 bases. This CDR3 reads CAWSPGLAGGNIQYF. The CDR3 DNA sequence: TGTGCCTGGAGTCCGGGACTAGCGGGAGGGAACATTCAGTACTTC.

The V call is TRBV9, the J call TRBJ2-1; TRBD2 matches at 10 bases. The V segment lost 4 bases and the J segment 2 bases; nucleotides outside the gene matches: 3. This CDR3 contains 15 residues. CDR1 is SGDLS, CDR2 YYNGEE, per germline. Written as DNA, the CDR3 is TGTGCCAGCAGCTCCGGGACTAGCGCCTACAATGAGCAGTTCTTC. It is translated as CASSSGTSAYNEQFF.

Regarding this clone: The sample holds other DNA sequences that translate to the same CDR3. The genes are TRBV2 and TRBJ1-2; 10 bases align to TRBD1. This CDR3 comprises 14 residues. Germline assignment: CDR1 SNHLY and CDR2 FYNNEI. Germline trimming cut 5 bases from V and 3 bases from J; bases unmatched to any gene: 3. The CDR3 reads CASSRQGADYGYTF. CDR3 nucleotide sequence: TGTGCCAGCAGTCGACAGGGGGCTGACTATGGCTACACCTTC.

This rearrangement joins TRBV28 to TRBJ1-1, with D perhaps matching TRBD1 (6 bases). Germline CDR1 MDHEN, CDR2 SYDVKM. V was cut by 1 base and J by 3 bases, with 12 bases left in between. This CDR3 spans 15 amino acids. In DNA, the CDR3 is TGTGCCAGCAGTTTATCCGGGGGGCTGGACACTGAAGCTTTCTTT. Its translation is CASSLSGGLDTEAFF.

J is TRBJ2-2 and V is TRBV29-1; the D gene is possibly TRBD1 (8 bases). Per the germline V gene, CDR1 is SQVTM and CDR2 is ANQGSEA. V shed 7 bases and J shed 6 bases, with 12 bases lying between them. This CDR3 is 12 amino acids long. CDR3 in DNA: TGCAGCGCCACAGGGGGGGCCGGGGAGCTGTTTTTT. Encoded protein: CSATGGAGELFF.

This chain joins TRBV6-5 and TRBJ2-7; maybe TRBD1 (7 bases). CDR1 MNHEY and CDR2 SVGAGI come from the germline V gene. This CDR3 spans 15 amino acids. The germline V and J ends were trimmed by 6 bases and 4 bases, with 19 bases remaining between them. CDR3: CASRGGQRGIYEQYV. In nucleotides, the CDR3 is TGTGCCAGCAGGGGGGGACAGAGAGGAATATACGAGCAGTACGTC.

The genes are TRBV15 and TRBJ2-7; 10 nucleotides agree with TRBD2. The germline CDR1 and CDR2 sequences are LNHNV and YYDKDF (reference sequence). The V gene end was trimmed by 3 bases and the J gene end by 6 bases; junction bases not matched to a gene: 17. The CDR3 contains 18 residues. CDR3 in amino acids: CATSRDLPGTSEKVEQYF. CDR3 DNA sequence: TGTGCCACCAGCAGGGACCTCCCCGGGACTAGCGAGAAGGTCGAGCAGTACTTC.

The genes are TRBV21-1 and TRBJ2-1; the listed D gene, TRBD2, was not tested against the DNA. TRBV21-1 is a documented pseudogene. The CDR3 totals 15 residues. The CDR3 spells CASSQGTSAQPEQFF. Written as DNA, the CDR3 is TGTGCCAGCAGCCAGGGGACTAGCGCACAACCAGAGCAGTTCTTC.

The chain carries TRBV6-1 and TRBJ1-4; 9 bases line up with TRBD1. V gave up 6 bases and J gave up 8 bases; unmatched junction bases: 10. This CDR3 is 15 amino acids long. Per the germline V gene, CDR1 is MNHNS and CDR2 is SASEGT. In nucleotides, the CDR3 is TGTGCCAGCAGGGGAGGTTGGACAGGGGAAGAAAAACTGTTTTTT. Protein product: CASRGGWTGEEKLFF.

The V gene is TRBV10-1, the J gene TRBJ2-1; a weak D match, TRBD2 (5 bases). V lost 3 bases to trimming and J lost 10 bases, with 13 bases between them. Germline-derived CDR1 and CDR2 are WNHNN and SYGVQD (reference sequence). The CDR3 extends over 13 amino acids. CDR3 in DNA: TGCGCCAGCAGTGATAATGTGGTAGCGGAGCAGTTCTTC. Amino acid sequence: CASSDNVVAEQFF.

The V call is TRBV28, the J call TRBJ2-7; TRBD2 matches 11 bases. The germline CDR1 and CDR2 sequences are MDHEN and SYDVKM. The V gene end was trimmed by 1 base and the J gene end by 2 bases; junction bases not matched to a gene: 10. This CDR3 has 18 residues. The CDR3 coding sequence is TGTGCCAGCAGTTTATTTAGCGGGAGGGTTGATGGGCCCTACGAGCAGTACTTC. It translates to CASSLFSGRVDGPYEQYF. Complete variable domain (other parts from reference TRBV28 and TRBJ2-7): DVKVTQSSRYLVKRTGEKVFLECVQDMDHENMFWYRQDPGLGLRLIYFSYDVKMKEKGDIPEGYSVSREKKERFSLILESASTNQTSMYLCASSLFSGRVDGPYEQYFGPGTRLTVT.

The J gene is TRBJ2-1, the V gene TRBV11-3; the match to TRBD2 covers 11 bases. This CDR3 comprises 16 residues. CDR1 SGHNT and CDR2 YENEEA come from the germline V gene. Losses at the gene ends were 6 bases for V and 4 bases for J; bases not matched to a gene: 8. The CDR3 region is CASSPPLAGGYNEQFF. DNA for the CDR3: TGTGCCAGCAGTCCTCCCCTAGCGGGAGGTTACAATGAGCAGTTCTTC.

This clone was observed a few times. This chain joins TRBV6-6 and TRBJ2-5; a weak D match, TRBD1 (6 bases). This CDR3 spans 13 amino acids. Germline CDR1 is MNHNY and CDR2 is SVGAGI (reference sequence). The V end lost 5 bases, the J end lost 4 bases, and 11 bases lay between the germline ends. The CDR3 DNA follows: TGTGCCAGCAGTAACTACAGGGCAGAGACCCAGTACTTC. The encoded protein is CASSNYRAETQYF.

This clone was seen a handful of times. The CDR3 loop is CASSAPRDRVNQPQHF. The CDR3 nucleotides read TGTGCCAGCAGTGCACCCAGGGACAGGGTTAATCAGCCCCAGCATTTT. The genes are TRBV25-1 and TRBJ1-5; the match to TRBD1 covers 9 bases. The V gene end was trimmed by 4 bases and the J gene end by 4 bases; junction bases not matched to a gene: 8. Germline CDR1 reads MGHDK; CDR2 reads SYGVNS. The CDR3 consists of 16 residues. Based on the CDR3 plus reference TRBV25-1 and TRBJ1-5, the full variable domain is EADIYQTPRYLVIGTGKKITLECSQTMGHDKMYWYQQDPGMELHLIHYSYGVNSTEKGDLSSESTVSRIRTEHFPLTLESARPSHTSQYLCASSAPRDRVNQPQHFGDGTRLSIL.

This clone was detected only once. The rearrangement links TRBV7-2 to TRBJ1-6; 8 bases are shared with TRBD1. Germline CDR1 and CDR2: SGHTA and FQGNSA. CDR3 size: 14 residues. The J segment lost 12 bases and the V segment lost 5 bases, leaving 9 bases of the junction unmatched. The CDR3 region has the DNA TGTGCCAGCAGCAGCCGACAGGGGTGGGAACCCCTCCACTTT. This gives the protein CASSSRQGWEPLHF. Full variable domain (remainder filled in from reference TRBV7-2 and TRBJ1-6): GAGVSQSPSNKVTEKGKDVELRCDPISGHTALYWYRQSLGQGLEFLIYFQGNSAPDKSGLPSDRFSAERTGGSVSTLTIQRTQQEDSAVYLCASSSRQGWEPLHFGNGTRLTVT.

This clone has a single count. The gene calls are TRBV5-1 and TRBJ2-5, with 7 bases matching TRBD1. This CDR3 contains 15 residues. Germline V lookup: CDR1 SGHRS, CDR2 YFSETQ. V lost 2 bases to trimming and J lost 1 base; unmatched junction nucleotides: 5. The DNA of the CDR3 is TGCGCCAGCAGCTTAACCGGGACAGCCCAAGAGACCCAGTACTTC. The encoded protein is CASSLTGTAQETQYF.

J is TRBJ1-3 and V is TRBV5-1, with D possibly being TRBD1 (6 bases). In germline, CDR1 is SGHRS, CDR2 YFSETQ. V was clipped by 0 bases and J by 4 bases, with 11 bases between them. The CDR3 loop spans 15 amino acids. The CDR3 coding sequence is TGCGCCAGCAGCTTGGCCACAGGGAACGGAAACACCATATATTTT. Amino acid sequence: CASSLATGNGNTIYF.